This T cell receptor beta chain is drawn from a study of shared clonotypes between healthy human individuals. Some clones are missing from TCRdb's copy, which holds only in-frame ones; the method was immunoSEQ multiplex PCR. Of about 1.1 million clones in the sample, around three quarters are singletons; the top ten hold 0.5% to 0.65%. Study-wide points: The study found lower generation probabilities in non-shared clonotypes than in those shared by all four donors. Rarefaction demonstrated incomplete sorted-subset sequencing despite large depth.

As regards this clone: Its target is not known.

V was pared by 1 base and J by 4 bases, with 4 bases of the junction left unmatched. The CDR3 totals 16 residues. Germline V gives CDR1 SGHRS, CDR2 YFSETQ. The sequenced sample consisted of memory CD4+ T cells from PBMCs. Subset of the sample: CD45RA-negative fraction. The gene calls are TRBV5-1 and TRBJ2-6, with 8 bases that match TRBD2. The sequence was obtained from a man between 18 and 29 years old in good health. Some clones in this sample may be carry-over from other donors' samples. CDR3 bases: TGCGCCAGCAGCTTGAGCGGGGGCTCCGGGGCCAACGTCCTGACTTTC. Residues: CASSLSGGSGANVLTF.